The clone carrying this TCR beta chain was counted many times. These data are taken from a study of T cells in Graves' hyperthyroidism and ophthalmopathy. The CDR3 regions of TCR beta were amplified from RNA transcripts. The HTBI primer set drove a first-round RT-PCR of the TCR CDR3. TCRdb analysed the multiplex PCR reads with MiXCR anew, one entry per CDR3 protein. The sample consists of fewer than 400,000 distinct CDR3 sequences, approximately 14% of them appearing once. Hyperthyroidism, newly diagnosed and lasting under 2 months, affected patients aged 18 to 65. A patient was excluded if there was uncontrolled infection, other autoimmune disease, pregnancy or lactation. Orbital computed tomography, thyroid ultrasound, serum thyroxine and TRAb, and clinical symptoms together informed the diagnoses. This sample holds PBMCs from 9.5 to 10 ml fresh peripheral blood. Between the trimmed V and J ends, which lost 5 bases and 5 bases, there was a span of 10 bases. The CDR3 is 12 residues long. The V gene's germline CDR1 is LGHDT and CDR2 YNNKEL (reference sequence).

This TCR derives from a young woman with Graves' hyperthyroidism that later progressed to Graves' ophthalmopathy. Sequencing was performed on blood. V gene TRBV3-1 combines with J gene TRBJ2-7; a weak D match, TRBD2 (5 bases). The CDR3 protein is CASSTISDEQYF. CDR3 nucleotides: TGTGCCAGCAGCACCATTAGCGACGAGCAGTACTTC.